A single sample gave rise to the 12 T cell receptor beta chains below, sequenced in a study of PD-L1 blockade in urothelial cancer (dated by TCRdb to the late 2010s). The time point label, as the study defines it: pretreatment peripheral blood. Library preparation was by the immunoSEQ multiplex PCR assay. TCRdb took this table from immuneACCESS and kept in-frame rearrangements with V and J called. Such tables lack part of the clones; where checked against another copy, unresolved V genes explain under half of the gap, and the rest is unexplained. The sample table holds approximately 50,000 clones, of which around 84% were seen once. In total, the top ten clones hold 2.5% to 3.5% of the sample. The starting material was PBMCs, obtained around atezolizumab (anti-PD-L1) treatment. These receptors came from a man in his 70s with urothelial cancer.

This clone was picked up one time. This rearrangement joins TRBV11-2 to TRBJ1-1, with unresolved D. V was clipped by 5 bases and J by 1 base, with 17 bases between them. This CDR3 contains 16 residues. The germline gives CDR1 SGHAT, CDR2 FQNNGV. Written as DNA, the CDR3 is TGTGCCAGCAGCCTCCCCGCGGAGGTTTCGAACACTGAAGCTTTCTTT. Its translation: CASSLPAEVSNTEAFF.

The rearrangement uses TRBV30 and TRBJ2-7; TRBD2 matches 7 bases. Per germline, CDR1 GTSNPN and CDR2 SVGIG (reference sequence). The CDR3 runs 11 residues. V dropped 1 base and J dropped 6; count of bases not matched to a gene: 0. The CDR3 DNA follows: TGTGCCTGGAGTGCGGGGGGCGAGCAGTACTTC. It specifies CAWSAGGEQYF. The entire variable domain, with the rest obtained from reference TRBV30 and TRBJ2-7, is as follows: SQTIHQWPATLVQPVGSPLSLECTVEGTSNPNLYWYRQAAGRGLQLLFYSVGIGQISSEVPQNLSASRPQDRQFILSSKKLLLSDSGFYLCAWSAGGEQYFGPGTRLTVT.

This clone has only a few counts. V gene TRBV30 combines with J gene TRBJ2-5, with D unclear. There are 13 residues in the CDR3. Trimming took off 4 bases at V and 5 bases at J, with 14 bases between the two ends. From germline, CDR1 is GTSNPN and CDR2 SVGIG (reference sequence). CDR3 residues: CAWTSHYRETQYF. The CDR3 bases are TGTGCCTGGACGAGTCACTATCGGGAGACCCAGTACTTC.

The chain joins TRBV28 to TRBJ1-5; the D gene is possibly TRBD1 (5 bases). CDR1 is MDHEN and CDR2 is SYDVKM in the germline V gene. CDR3 length: 14 residues. Between the trimmed V and J ends, which lost 6 bases and 1 base, there was a span of 10 bases. This chain's CDR3 is CASSFRQSNQPQHF. The CDR3 nucleotides are TGTGCCAGCAGCTTCCGACAGAGCAATCAGCCCCAGCATTTT.

This clone was found a few times. This chain uses TRBV19 with TRBJ1-1; D gene uncertain. The germline V and J ends were trimmed by 1 base and 6 bases, with 12 bases remaining between them. CDR3 size: 14 residues. The germline CDR1 and CDR2 sequences are LNHDA and SQIVND (reference sequence). The CDR3 spells CASSIGLLSAEAFF. The CDR3 nucleotides read TGTGCCAGTAGTATAGGGTTACTTAGTGCTGAAGCTTTCTTT.

The rearrangement links TRBV7-2 to TRBJ1-2; TRBD1 matches 8 bases. There are 16 residues in the CDR3. Per the germline V gene, CDR1 is SGHTA and CDR2 is FQGNSA. V lost 1 base and J lost 0; bases outside the gene matches: 4. The CDR3 coding sequence is TGTGCCAGCAGCTTAGTATGGGACAGGTCTAACTATGGCTACACCTTC. Residues: CASSLVWDRSNYGYTF.

The chain is built from TRBV7-7 and TRBJ2-7; D ambiguous. This CDR3 comprises 13 residues. The ends were cut back, 6 bases at V and 6 bases at J, with 15 bases in the middle. The germline V gene encodes CDR1 SSHAT and CDR2 FNYEAQ (reference sequence). The CDR3 here is CASSSSLSGEQYF. For the CDR3, the DNA is TGTGCCAGCAGTTCTAGTTTATCCGGCGAGCAGTACTTC.

This sequence joins TRBV4-3 and TRBJ2-1; possibly TRBD2 for D (7 bases). Germline V gene data show CDR1 as LGHNA and CDR2 as YSLEER. The CDR3 runs to 16 residues. With 4 bases removed from V and 5 bases from J, the gap between germline ends came to 18 bases. CDR3 sequence: CASSLVGGGGDNEQFF. The CDR3 bases are TGCGCCAGCAGCCTGGTCGGGGGAGGGGGGGACAATGAGCAGTTCTTC.

The chain recombines TRBV5-4 with TRBJ1-1, with D hard to call. Trimming took off 3 bases at V and 1 base at J, with 10 bases between the two ends. This CDR3 region has 14 residues. CDR1 and CDR2 (germline): SGHNT, YYREEE (reference sequence). The CDR3 reads CASSSEIPNTEAFF. The CDR3 DNA sequence: TGTGCCAGCAGCTCGGAGATTCCGAACACTGAAGCTTTCTTT.

This chain uses TRBV14 with TRBJ1-6; D unclear. CDR1 and CDR2 (germline): SGHDN, FVKESK. CDR3 length: 17 amino acids. V was cut by 8 bases and J by 0 bases, with 17 bases left in between. CDR3 nucleotide sequence: TGTGCCAGCCCTAAGATAGGAGGGAGCTCCTATAATTCACCCCTCCACTTT. Residues: CASPKIGGSSYNSPLHF. The full variable domain, with the rest looked up from reference TRBV14 and TRBJ1-6, is EAGVTQFPSHSVIEKGQTVTLRCDPISGHDNLYWYRRVMGKEIKFLLHFVKESKQDESGMPNNRFLAERTGGTYSTLKVQPAELEDSGVYFCASPKIGGSSYNSPLHFGNGTRLTVT.

The genes are TRBV15 and TRBJ1-1; perhaps TRBD1 as D (6 bases). V shed 0 bases and J shed 2 bases, with 7 bases lying between them. Germline V CDR1 and CDR2: LNHNV, YYDKDF (reference sequence). This CDR3 spans 14 amino acids. CDR3 residues: CATSRDRGNTEAFF. The DNA for the CDR3 is TGTGCCACCAGCAGAGACAGGGGTAACACTGAAGCTTTCTTT.

This clone was picked up a small number of times. The V and J genes are TRBV4-3 and TRBJ1-1; the D is unclear. The CDR3 spans 18 residues. With 0 bases removed from V and 4 bases from J, the gap between germline ends came to 21 bases. Germline-derived CDR1 and CDR2 are LGHNA and YSLEER. CDR3 sequence: CASSQDPARESLGTEAFF. Here the CDR3 DNA reads TGCGCCAGCAGCCAAGATCCGGCACGGGAATCCTTGGGCACTGAAGCTTTCTTT.